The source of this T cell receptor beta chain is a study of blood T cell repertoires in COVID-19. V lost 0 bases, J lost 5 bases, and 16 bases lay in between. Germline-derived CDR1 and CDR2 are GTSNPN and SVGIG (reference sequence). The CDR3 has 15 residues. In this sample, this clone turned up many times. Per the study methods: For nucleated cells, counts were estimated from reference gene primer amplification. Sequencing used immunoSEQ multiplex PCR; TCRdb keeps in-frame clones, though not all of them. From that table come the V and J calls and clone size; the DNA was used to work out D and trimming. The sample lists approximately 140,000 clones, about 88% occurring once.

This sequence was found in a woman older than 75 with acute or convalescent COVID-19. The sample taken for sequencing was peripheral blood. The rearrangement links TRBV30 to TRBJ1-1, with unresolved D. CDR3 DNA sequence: TGTGCCTGGAGTGTAAAGGATGAGGAGAGGACTGAAGCTTTCTTT. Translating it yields CAWSVKDEERTEAFF. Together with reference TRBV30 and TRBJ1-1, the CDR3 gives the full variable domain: SQTIHQWPATLVQPVGSPLSLECTVEGTSNPNLYWYRQAAGRGLQLLFYSVGIGQISSEVPQNLSASRPQDRQFILSSKKLLLSDSGFYLCAWSVKDEERTEAFFGQGTRLTVV.